Given below is one TCR beta chain in context. The antigen is not known. Reverse transcription used about 0.45 to 1 ug RNA and random hexamers. Amplification of TCR beta CDR3 spanned 54 Vbeta and 13 Jbeta via immunoSEQ multiplex PCR. TCRdb analysed the immunoSEQ multiplex PCR reads with MiXCR anew, one entry per CDR3 protein. The sample has about 200,000 distinct CDR3 sequences, 85% to 95% seen once; the top ten hold approximately 0.094%. This sample is drawn from a study of CD8 T cells in Susac syndrome. General study results and limits: The study's TCR sequencing and HLA analysis drew on a certain number of individuals. That number was acknowledged as relatively small.

TEMRA cells were enriched by FACS, and CD4+ and CD8+ T cells were negatively isolated. What was sequenced was CD4+ T cells from PBMCs. The source is a human donor in good health.

This chain's CDR3 is CASGRGDGYTF. CDR3 nucleotide sequence: TGTGCCAGCGGCCGAGGTGATGGCTACACCTTC. V usage is TRBV6-5 and J usage is TRBJ1-2; D unclear. This CDR3 has 11 residues. V was clipped by 8 bases and J by 6 bases, with 10 bases between them. Germline V CDR1 and CDR2: MNHEY, SVGAGI.